Given below is one TCR beta chain in context. These data belong to a study of cytomegalovirus exposure and HLA in healthy donors. Germline lookup yields CDR1 GTSNPN and CDR2 SVGIG (reference sequence). The CDR3 is 14 amino acids. V dropped 1 base and J dropped 8; count of bases not matched to a gene: 6. Primers included in the PCR were 60 Vbeta and 13 Jbeta primers. Measured with immunoSEQ multiplex PCR; TCRdb has only the in-frame clones, and not every one. The data hold more than 85,000 clones, with about four fifths observed a single time. J is TRBJ1-4 and V is TRBV30, with 8 bases lining up with TRBD1. This sequence originates from a male donor in good health and CMV-seropositive. The sequencing sample was made of PBMCs. CDR3 in amino acids: CAWSAGQGSEKLFF. The CDR3 nucleotides read TGTGCCTGGAGTGCCGGACAGGGCTCGGAAAAACTGTTTTTT.